This TCR beta chain was profiled in a study of shared T cell receptors in the human thymus. TCRdb's copy holds only in-frame clones and misses some; the assay was immunoSEQ multiplex PCR. The sample yields more than 550,000 clones, around 87% seen once. The V end was cut by 2 bases, the J end by 6 bases, with 5 bases between. The germline V gene encodes CDR1 SGHTA and CDR2 FQGNSA. The CDR3 is made up of 12 amino acids. The same sample was also studied in work on human thymus T cells. From that second work: Among the donors, all were healthy Finnish infants having corrective surgery for congenital heart defects.

The chain is built from TRBV7-2 and TRBJ2-1; D not resolved. The receptor was derived from a boy younger than two with a congenital heart defect. The sequencing input was thymocytes. The CDR3 region is CASSLSGNEQFF. The CDR3, as DNA: TGTGCCAGCAGCTTATCGGGCAATGAGCAGTTCTTC.